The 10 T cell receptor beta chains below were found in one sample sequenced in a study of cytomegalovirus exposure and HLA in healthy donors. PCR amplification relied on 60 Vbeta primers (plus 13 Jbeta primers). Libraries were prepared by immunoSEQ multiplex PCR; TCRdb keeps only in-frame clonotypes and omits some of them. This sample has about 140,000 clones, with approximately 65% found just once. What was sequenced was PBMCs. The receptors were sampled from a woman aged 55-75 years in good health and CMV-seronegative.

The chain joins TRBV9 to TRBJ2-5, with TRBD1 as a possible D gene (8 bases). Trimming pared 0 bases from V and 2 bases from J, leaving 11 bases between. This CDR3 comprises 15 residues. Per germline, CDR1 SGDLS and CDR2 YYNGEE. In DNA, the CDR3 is TGTGCCAGCAGCGTAGACAGGGGGGGGCAAGAGACCCAGTACTTC. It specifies CASSVDRGGQETQYF.

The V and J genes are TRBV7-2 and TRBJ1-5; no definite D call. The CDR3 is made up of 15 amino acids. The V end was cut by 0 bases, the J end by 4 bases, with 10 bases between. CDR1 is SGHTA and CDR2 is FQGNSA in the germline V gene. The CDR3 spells CASSLAGMPNQPQHF. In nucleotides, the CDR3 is TGTGCCAGCAGCTTAGCTGGCATGCCGAATCAGCCCCAGCATTTT.

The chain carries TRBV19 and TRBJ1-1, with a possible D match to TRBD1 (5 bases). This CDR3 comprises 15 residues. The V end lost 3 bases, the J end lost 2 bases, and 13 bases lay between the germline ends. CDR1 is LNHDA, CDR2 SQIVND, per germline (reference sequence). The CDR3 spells CASSIQGSDNTEAFF. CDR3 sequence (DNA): TGTGCCAGTAGTATTCAGGGCAGCGATAACACTGAAGCTTTCTTT.

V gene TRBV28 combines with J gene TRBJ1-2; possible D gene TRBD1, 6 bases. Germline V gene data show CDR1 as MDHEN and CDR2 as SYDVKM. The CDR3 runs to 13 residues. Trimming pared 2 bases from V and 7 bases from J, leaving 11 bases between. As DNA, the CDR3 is TGTGCCAGCAGTTTAAGGGGGGGAGGTGGCTACACCTTC. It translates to CASSLRGGGGYTF.

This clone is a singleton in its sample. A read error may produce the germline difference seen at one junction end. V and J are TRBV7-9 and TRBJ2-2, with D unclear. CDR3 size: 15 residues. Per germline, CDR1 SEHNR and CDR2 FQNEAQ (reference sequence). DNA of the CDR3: TGTTCCAGCAGCTTAGTGTCAGGATTCGCCGGGGAGCTGTTTTTT. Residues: CSSSLVSGFAGELFF.

CDR3 loop: CASSDQGTGELFF. The DNA of the CDR3 is TGTGCCAGCAGTGACCAGGGGACCGGGGAGCTGTTTTTT. The chain employs TRBV25-1 and TRBJ2-2, with a weak D call TRBD1 (6 bases). Germline CDR1 reads MGHDK; CDR2 reads SYGVNS. V was shortened by 3 bases and J by 5 bases, with 7 bases between the two germline ends. There are 13 residues in the CDR3.

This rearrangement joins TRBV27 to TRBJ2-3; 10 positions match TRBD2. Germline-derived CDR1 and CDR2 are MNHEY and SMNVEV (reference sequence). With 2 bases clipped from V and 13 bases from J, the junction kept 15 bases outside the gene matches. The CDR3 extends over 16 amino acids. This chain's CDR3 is CASSLGEGTSGAPKYF. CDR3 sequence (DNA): TGTGCCAGCAGTTTAGGGGAGGGAACTAGCGGGGCCCCGAAGTATTTT.

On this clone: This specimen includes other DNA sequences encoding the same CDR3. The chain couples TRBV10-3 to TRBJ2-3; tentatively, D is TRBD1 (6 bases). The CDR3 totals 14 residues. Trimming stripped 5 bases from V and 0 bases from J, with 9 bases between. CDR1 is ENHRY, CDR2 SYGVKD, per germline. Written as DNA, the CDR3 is TGTGCCATCAGTCCCGGACAGAGCACAGATACGCAGTATTTT. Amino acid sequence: CAISPGQSTDTQYF.

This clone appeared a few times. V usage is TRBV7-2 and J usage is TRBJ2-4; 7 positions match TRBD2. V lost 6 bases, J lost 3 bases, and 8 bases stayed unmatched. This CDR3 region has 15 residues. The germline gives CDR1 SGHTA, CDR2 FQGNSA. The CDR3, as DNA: TGTGCCAGCAGTTACTTCGGGAGGAACAAAAACATTCAGTACTTC. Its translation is CASSYFGRNKNIQYF.

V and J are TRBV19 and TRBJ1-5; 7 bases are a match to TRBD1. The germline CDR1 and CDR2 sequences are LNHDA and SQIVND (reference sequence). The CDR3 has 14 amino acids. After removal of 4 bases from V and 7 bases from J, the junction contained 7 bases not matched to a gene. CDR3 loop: CASSTGTVEQPQHF. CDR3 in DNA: TGTGCCAGTAGTACAGGGACAGTAGAACAGCCCCAGCATTTT.